Below are 27 T cell receptor beta chains sequenced from a single sample in a study of regulatory T cells in long-lasting Graves disease. The time point was: newly diagnosed GD, antithyroid drugs for less than 3 months. TCR sequences were obtained from RNA taken from PBMCs. Arm-PCR of CDR3 regions and iRepertoire HTBI primers were used to build TCR beta libraries. Each CDR3 protein is one row after TCRdb ran MiXCR on the multiplex PCR reads. In the table there are about 400,000 distinct CDR3 sequences, roughly a sixth of which are singletons. The specimen was peripheral blood mononuclear cells (PBMCs), collected at new diagnosis, from a patient treated with antithyroid drugs. Every receptor here comes from a female donor with Graves disease.

Many counts were recorded for this clonotype. The gene calls are TRBV20-1 and TRBJ2-3; 8 bases map to TRBD1. The CDR3 length is 14 residues. After removal of 1 base from V and 4 bases from J, the junction contained 4 bases not matched to a gene. Germline CDR1 reads DFQATT; CDR2 reads SNEGSKA (reference sequence). CDR3 sequence (DNA): TGCAGTGCTAGAGGGCAGGGGGCCCCAGATACGCAGTATTTT. Amino acids: CSARGQGAPDTQYF.

This clonotype was seen ten or more times. CDR3 nucleotides: TGCAGTGCTATGCCCGCTAGCGGCACAGATACGCAGTATTTT. Protein product: CSAMPASGTDTQYF. J is TRBJ2-3 and V is TRBV20-1; D might be TRBD2 (6 bases). The germline gives CDR1 DFQATT, CDR2 SNEGSKA (reference sequence). This CDR3 region has 14 residues. The germline V and J ends were trimmed by 4 bases and 1 base, with 12 bases remaining between them.

This clonotype was detected only a few times. The J gene is TRBJ2-4, the V gene TRBV2; 7 nucleotides align to TRBD2. The V and J ends lost 9 bases and 2 bases, in that order; junction bases with no gene match: 7. The CDR3 is made up of 14 amino acids. Germline V gene data show CDR1 as SNHLY and CDR2 as FYNNEI. This CDR3 reads CASEPGGSKNIQYF. CDR3 in DNA: TGTGCCAGTGAACCGGGGGGATCCAAAAACATTCAGTACTTC.

The genes are TRBV2 and TRBJ2-1, with TRBD2 matching 8 bases. The CDR3 is 16 residues long. Germline loops: CDR1 SNHLY, CDR2 FYNNEI. With V trimmed by 6 bases and J by 9 bases, 16 bases remained unmatched. The CDR3 sequence: CASRPRPAGDPVEQFF. CDR3 coding DNA: TGTGCCAGCAGGCCCCGACCAGCGGGGGACCCGGTTGAGCAGTTCTTC.

This clonotype was seen at least ten times. The rearrangement joins TRBV27 to TRBJ2-1; a weak D match, TRBD1 (6 bases). V was shortened by 2 bases and J by 5 bases, with 16 bases between the two germline ends. From germline, CDR1 is MNHEY and CDR2 SMNVEV (reference sequence). The CDR3 runs 16 residues. In DNA, the CDR3 is TGTGCCAGCAGTTTAAATCGGGACACTCCAAACAATGAGCAGTTCTTC. It encodes CASSLNRDTPNNEQFF.

This clonotype was counted many times. The chain is built from TRBV4-2 and TRBJ2-1; possibly TRBD1 or TRBD2 for D (5 bases each). The tail of the sequence fits TRBJ2-5 better, so the J call may be wrong. CDR3 length: 17 amino acids. Germline lookup yields CDR1 LGHNA and CDR2 YNFKEQ. The CDR3 is CASSQELARDLQETQYF. DNA for the CDR3: TGTGCCAGCAGCCAAGAGTTGGCCCGGGACCTACAAGAGACCCAGTACTTC.

This clonotype was detected ten times or more. V gene TRBV4-1 combines with J gene TRBJ2-5; D gene uncertain. Per germline, CDR1 MGHRA and CDR2 YSYEKL. CDR3 size: 14 residues. V shed 1 base and J shed 2 bases, with 8 bases lying between them. CDR3 protein: CASSQVVGQETQYF. The CDR3 DNA is TGCGCCAGCAGCCAAGTTGTCGGGCAAGAGACCCAGTACTTC.

The CDR3 loop reads CATSRGRTGMTLGSPLHF. CDR3 DNA sequence: TGTGCCACCAGCAGAGGACGGACAGGGATGACCTTAGGGTCACCCCTCCACTTT. The gene calls are TRBV15 and TRBJ1-6; TRBD1 matches 8 bases. The CDR3 is 18 residues long. Germline V gene data show CDR1 as LNHNV and CDR2 as YYDKDF (reference sequence). Germline trimming cut 1 base from V and 10 bases from J; bases unmatched to any gene: 15.

This clonotype came up a few times. This chain connects TRBV29-1 to TRBJ2-7, with a possible D match to TRBD2 (5 bases). The CDR3 extends over 12 amino acids. Germline CDR1 is SQVTM and CDR2 is ANQGSEA. Trimming removed 6 bases from V and 7 bases from J, with 16 bases in between. The CDR3 DNA sequence: TGCAGCGTCCCCACCGAATCGGGAGAGCAGTACTTC. Translation gives CSVPTESGEQYF.

The chain has TRBV7-2 and TRBJ2-1; 8 positions agree with TRBD1. CDR3 length: 17 residues. Trimming took 1 base from V and 6 from J; bases not matched to a gene: 11. Per the germline V gene, CDR1 is SGHTA and CDR2 is FQGNSA. In DNA, the CDR3 is TGTGCCAGCAGCTTAGGGACCGGGACAGGAGGAATCAATGAGCAGTTCTTC. Its translation is CASSLGTGTGGINEQFF. The complete variable domain, with remaining parts taken from reference TRBV7-2 and TRBJ2-1, reads GAGVSQSPSNKVTEKGKDVELRCDPISGHTALYWYRQSLGQGLEFLIYFQGNSAPDKSGLPSDRFSAERTGGSVSTLTIQRTQQEDSAVYLCASSLGTGTGGINEQFFGPGTRLTVL.

The rearrangement joins TRBV29-1 to TRBJ2-3, with 9 nucleotides matching TRBD2. V gave up 4 bases and J gave up 2 bases; unmatched junction bases: 7. This CDR3 is 15 amino acids long. Germline-derived CDR1 and CDR2 are SQVTM and ANQGSEA. The DNA of the CDR3 is TGCAGCGTTGCGGCTAGCGGGGCCAACACAGATACGCAGTATTTT. Its translation is CSVAASGANTDTQYF.

This clonotype has at least ten counts. The chain uses TRBV7-9 and TRBJ2-5; tentative D call: TRBD1 (6 bases). Trimming left V 11 bases short and J 5 bases short, with 15 bases between. The CDR3 covers 12 residues. CDR1 is SEHNR, CDR2 FQNEAQ, per germline (reference sequence). CDR3 in DNA: TGTGCCGGCTCAGGGGACGGGGAGACCCAGTACTTC. This gives the protein CAGSGDGETQYF.

This clonotype was picked up many times. The V and J genes are TRBV28 and TRBJ2-1; no firm D call. Germline V gene lookup returns CDR1 MDHEN and CDR2 SYDVKM. V shed 7 bases and J shed 6 bases, with 19 bases lying between them. The CDR3 sequence is 15 residues long. The CDR3, as DNA: TGTGCCAGCACACTAAAAGTGAGACCCCCCAATGAGCAGTTCTTC. Its translation is CASTLKVRPPNEQFF.

This clonotype was seen ten or more times. V usage is TRBV30 and J usage is TRBJ2-1, with D maybe TRBD2 (6 bases). Trimming took off 2 bases at V and 2 bases at J, with 16 bases between the two ends. The CDR3 extends over 16 amino acids. Germline V gene lookup returns CDR1 GTSNPN and CDR2 SVGIG (reference sequence). The CDR3 DNA is TGTGCCTGGAGTCACGGAGGGGAGAACCCCTACAATGAGCAGTTCTTC. This translates into CAWSHGGENPYNEQFF.

This clonotype was counted at least ten times. The V call is TRBV7-2, the J call TRBJ2-1; no clear D. V lost 4 bases and J 6 bases, leaving 13 bases between the germline ends. The CDR3 length is 14 residues. Germline CDR1 is SGHTA and CDR2 is FQGNSA. This chain's CDR3 is CASSYLGRSNEQFF. In DNA form, the CDR3 reads TGTGCCAGCAGCTACCTCGGACGAAGCAATGAGCAGTTCTTC.

Ten or more counts support this clonotype. V usage is TRBV10-3 and J usage is TRBJ2-1; 13 nucleotides line up with TRBD2. From germline, CDR1 is ENHRY and CDR2 SYGVKD. The ends lost 8 bases at V and 10 bases at J; junction bases unmatched: 11. The CDR3 is 15 residues long. Here the CDR3 DNA reads TGTGCCATCGGCCGGACTAGCGGGGGCACCAGGGAGCAGTTCTTC. Translation: CAIGRTSGGTREQFF.

The chain combines TRBV7-9 with TRBJ2-2; D gene unclear. CDR3 length: 15 residues. The germline CDR1 and CDR2 sequences are SEHNR and FQNEAQ (reference sequence). V shed 6 bases and J shed 0 bases, with 11 bases lying between them. The chain's CDR3 is CASRRDVANTGELFF. As DNA, the CDR3 is TGTGCCAGCAGACGTGACGTAGCGAACACCGGGGAGCTGTTTTTT.

This clonotype occurred many times. The gene calls are TRBV2 and TRBJ1-6; D may be TRBD1 (5 bases). Germline lookup yields CDR1 SNHLY and CDR2 FYNNEI. The CDR3 runs to 18 residues. The V end lost 6 bases, the J end lost 11 bases, and 29 bases lay between the germline ends. DNA for the CDR3: TGTGCCAGCAGCGCAAGTCTGGGTATAGGGGTGACGGGTGCACCCCTCCACTTT. As protein: CASSASLGIGVTGAPLHF.

This clonotype was seen many times. The chain carries TRBV29-1 and TRBJ1-1; D perhaps matches TRBD1 (5 bases). Trimming removed 7 bases at V and 6 bases at J, with 15 bases between. The germline CDR1 and CDR2 sequences are SQVTM and ANQGSEA. The length of the CDR3 is 12 residues. The CDR3 DNA is TGCAGCGGTAAGGGGCAGACGGCTGAAGCTTTCTTT. It translates to CSGKGQTAEAFF.

This clonotype was counted at least ten times. J is TRBJ1-5 and V is TRBV6-2 or TRBV6-3; 7 positions match TRBD1. Trimming cost V 5 bases and J 3 bases; bases outside gene matches: 10. Germline V CDR1 and CDR2: MNHEY, SVGEGT. The CDR3 is 16 residues long. The CDR3 DNA reads TGTGCCAGCAGTAGTTCCGGGACAGCCCTCAATCAGCCCCAGCATTTT. Its protein product is CASSSSGTALNQPQHF.

Ten or more counts support this clonotype. The V call is TRBV4-1, the J call TRBJ2-7; unclear D gene. The CDR3 loop spans 16 amino acids. Trimming removed 1 base at V and 0 bases at J, with 13 bases between. The germline CDR1 and CDR2 sequences are MGHRA and YSYEKL. The CDR3 DNA sequence: TGCGCCAGCAGCCAAGCTCAGGCTCTTAGCTCCTACGAGCAGTACTTC. Translation: CASSQAQALSSYEQYF.

This clonotype has a count of ten or more. This chain joins TRBV6-5 and TRBJ2-1; 9 nucleotides agree with TRBD2. Germline V CDR1 and CDR2: MNHEY, SVGAGI. The CDR3 runs 17 residues. V gave up 0 bases and J gave up 4 bases; unmatched junction bases: 7. This chain's CDR3 is CASSYSSRLAGYNEQFF. DNA for the CDR3: TGTGCCAGCAGTTACTCGAGTAGGCTAGCGGGATACAATGAGCAGTTCTTC.

This clonotype has a single count. A much larger clone lies a single base off, so this may be a read error. The J gene is TRBJ1-1, the V gene TRBV6-1; no clear D. The CDR3 runs to 17 residues. Trimming stripped 6 bases from V and 1 base from J, with 21 bases between. CDR1 and CDR2 from the germline V gene are MNHNS and SASEGT. This chain's CDR3 is CASRPGVWVKPNTEAFF. CDR3 DNA: TGTGCCAGCAGACCCGGGGTTTGGGTGAAACCGAACACTGAAGCTTTCTTT.

The chain links TRBV6-2 or TRBV6-3 to TRBJ2-7, with no clear D. This CDR3 is 12 amino acids long. V was shortened by 4 bases and J by 7 bases, with 11 bases between the two germline ends. CDR1 and CDR2 from the germline V gene are MNHEY and SVGEGT. CDR3 loop: CASSSPGQEQYF. In DNA, the CDR3 is TGTGCCAGCAGTTCCCCCGGGCAGGAGCAGTACTTC.

In its sample, this clonotype was seen many times. The chain uses TRBV18 and TRBJ2-3; 8 positions match TRBD1. V shed 9 bases and J 5 bases; nucleotides not matched to a gene: 1. This CDR3 region has 11 residues. From germline, CDR1 is KGHSH and CDR2 LQKENI. CDR3 residues: CASTGGDTQYF. The CDR3 nucleotides are TGTGCCAGTACAGGGGGAGATACGCAGTATTTT.

This clonotype was counted at least ten times. The chain employs TRBV5-5 and TRBJ2-5; 7 bases align to TRBD1. The J segment lost 5 bases and the V segment lost 4 bases, leaving 14 bases of the junction unmatched. The germline V gene encodes CDR1 SGHKS and CDR2 YYEKEE (reference sequence). This CDR3 has 16 amino acids. The CDR3 reads CASSPQPTGRVETQYF. The CDR3 nucleotides read TGTGCCAGCAGCCCTCAACCGACAGGGAGAGTTGAGACCCAGTACTTC.

There are a few counts of this clonotype. V gene TRBV7-3 combines with J gene TRBJ2-1, with TRBD2 identical over 7 bases. Germline loops: CDR1 SGHTA, CDR2 FQGTGA. There are 14 residues in the CDR3. V lost 3 bases and J lost 7; bases outside the gene matches: 6. This CDR3 is CASSLGGLENEQFF. DNA of the CDR3: TGTGCCAGCAGCTTGGGAGGGCTTGAGAATGAGCAGTTCTTC.